This TCR beta chain is from a study of blood T cell repertoires in COVID-19. Background on the study: COVID-19 samples collected from the United States, Italy and Spain covered acute and convalescent phases.

Participants, about 18 to 95 years old, spanned around 26 US areas. Methods used by the authors: Scientists estimated how many nucleated cells there were by amplifying reference gene primers. Profiling relied on immunoSEQ multiplex PCR, and the TCRdb table lists in-frame clones only, not all of them. The V and J calls and clone size come from that table; D and trimming were worked out from the DNA. Among about 180,000 clones listed, 78% were seen once. This CDR3 has 13 amino acids. The germline gives CDR1 SGHNT, CDR2 YENEEA. V was clipped by 5 bases and J by 4 bases, with 11 bases between them. V is TRBV11-3 and J is TRBJ2-5, with D perhaps matching TRBD1 (5 bases). The sequenced sample consisted of PBMCs or T cells enriched from blood (not recorded which). The sequence was collected from a woman aged 45-65 years who had recovered from COVID-19. CDR3 DNA sequence: TGTGCCAGCAGCCCCCAGGGTTTAGAGACCCAGTACTTC. Amino acid sequence: CASSPQGLETQYF.